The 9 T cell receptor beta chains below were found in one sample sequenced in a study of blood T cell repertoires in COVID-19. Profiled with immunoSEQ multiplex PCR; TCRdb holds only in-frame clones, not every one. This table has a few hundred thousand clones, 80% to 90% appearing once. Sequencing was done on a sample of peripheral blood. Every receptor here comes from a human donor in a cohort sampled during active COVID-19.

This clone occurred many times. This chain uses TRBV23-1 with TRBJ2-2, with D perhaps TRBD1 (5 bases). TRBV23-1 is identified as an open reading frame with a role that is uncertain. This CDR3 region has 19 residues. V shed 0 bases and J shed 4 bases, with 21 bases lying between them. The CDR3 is CASSQSWTIWQVCTGELFF. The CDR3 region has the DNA TGCGCCAGCAGTCAATCGTGGACAATTTGGCAAGTGTGCACCGGGGAGCTGTTTTTT.

The DNA for the CDR3 is TGTGCCAGTAGTGAATACCGCTGGGCCACGGAGACCCAGTACTTC. This codes for CASSEYRWATETQYF. The rearrangement joins TRBV19 to TRBJ2-5; no reliable D call. There are 15 residues in the CDR3. Trimming cost V 5 bases and J 5 bases, with 18 bases left between them. Germline CDR1 is LNHDA and CDR2 is SQIVND (reference sequence).

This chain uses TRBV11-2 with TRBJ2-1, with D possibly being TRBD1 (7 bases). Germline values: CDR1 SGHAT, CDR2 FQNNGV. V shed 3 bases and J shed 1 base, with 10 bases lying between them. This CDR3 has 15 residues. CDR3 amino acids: CASSFQGGSYNEQFF. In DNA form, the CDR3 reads TGTGCCAGCAGCTTCCAGGGGGGATCCTACAATGAGCAGTTCTTC.

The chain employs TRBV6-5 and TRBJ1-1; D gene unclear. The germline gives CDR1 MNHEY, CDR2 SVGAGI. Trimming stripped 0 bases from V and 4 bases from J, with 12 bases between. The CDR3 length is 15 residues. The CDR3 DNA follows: TGTGCCAGCAGTTACTCGATCCCGGGGAGCACTGAAGCTTTCTTT. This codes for CASSYSIPGSTEAFF.

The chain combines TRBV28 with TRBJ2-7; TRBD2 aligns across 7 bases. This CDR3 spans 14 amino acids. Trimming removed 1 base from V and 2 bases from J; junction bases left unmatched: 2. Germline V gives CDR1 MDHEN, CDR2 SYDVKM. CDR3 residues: CASSLLAGAYEQYF. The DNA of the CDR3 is TGTGCCAGCAGTTTATTGGCGGGGGCCTACGAGCAGTACTTC.

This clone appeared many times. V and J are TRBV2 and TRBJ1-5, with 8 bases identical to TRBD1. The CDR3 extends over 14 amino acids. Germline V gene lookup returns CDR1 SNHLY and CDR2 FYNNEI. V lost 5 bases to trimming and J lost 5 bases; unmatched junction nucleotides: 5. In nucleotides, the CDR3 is TGTGCCAGCAGTACCGGGACAGGATATCAGCCCCAGCATTTT. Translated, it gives CASSTGTGYQPQHF.

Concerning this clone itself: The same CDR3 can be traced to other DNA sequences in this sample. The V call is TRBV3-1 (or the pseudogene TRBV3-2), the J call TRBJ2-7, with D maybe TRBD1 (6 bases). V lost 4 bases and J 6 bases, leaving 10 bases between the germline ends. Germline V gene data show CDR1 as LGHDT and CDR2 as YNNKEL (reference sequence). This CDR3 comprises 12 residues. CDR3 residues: CASSPQGGEQYF. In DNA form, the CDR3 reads TGTGCCAGCAGCCCACAGGGCGGCGAGCAGTACTTC.

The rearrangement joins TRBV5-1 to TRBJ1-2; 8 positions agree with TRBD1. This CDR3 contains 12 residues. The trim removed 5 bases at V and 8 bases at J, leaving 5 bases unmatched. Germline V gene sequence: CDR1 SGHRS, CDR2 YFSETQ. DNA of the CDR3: TGCGCCAGCAGGCCGACAGGGGAAGGCTACACCTTC. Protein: CASRPTGEGYTF.

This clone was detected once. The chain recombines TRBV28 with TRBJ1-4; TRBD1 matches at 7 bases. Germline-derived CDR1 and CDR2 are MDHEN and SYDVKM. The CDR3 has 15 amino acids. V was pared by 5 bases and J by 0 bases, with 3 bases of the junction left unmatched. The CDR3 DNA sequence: TGTGCCAGCAGTGGGGACAGTTCAACTAATGAAAAACTGTTTTTT. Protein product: CASSGDSSTNEKLFF.